The sample holds many counts of the clone carrying this T cell receptor beta chain. Its antigen remains unknown. This entry belongs to a study of CD8 T cells in ankylosing spondylitis. General study points: As reported, disease-linked clones showed significant enrichment in matched ankylosing spondylitis synovial fluid. In ankylosing spondylitis blood, a motif of 7 to 9 highly homologous TCR beta variants appeared characteristic. Some of these motif variants have turned up before, in reports on reactive arthritis synovial fluid and blood.

Molecular-barcoded quantitative 5'-RACE produced these TCR beta libraries. TCRdb fed the 5' RACE reads into MiXCR, producing one record per CDR3 protein. The sample includes tens of thousands of distinct CDR3 sequences, about 9.3% of them seen just once. Trimming took off 0 bases at V and 1 base at J, with 13 bases between the two ends. The CDR3 loop spans 16 amino acids. Germline V gene sequence: CDR1 SGHRS, CDR2 YFSETQ. The sequenced sample was blood, either unsorted or a sorted T cell fraction (not recorded which). V is TRBV5-1 and J is TRBJ1-1; D gene ambiguous. The receptor was isolated from a male donor with ankylosing spondylitis or in good health (not recorded which). The CDR3 DNA reads as TGCGCCAGCAGCTTGGGGTCCAGCATTTCGAACACTGAAGCTTTCTTT. As protein: CASSLGSSISNTEAFF. Drawing the rest from reference TRBV5-1 and TRBJ1-1, the complete variable domain is KAGVTQTPRYLIKTRGQQVTLSCSPISGHRSVSWYQQTPGQGLQFLFEYFSETQRNKGNFPGRFSGRQFSNSRSEMNVSTLELGDSALYLCASSLGSSISNTEAFFGQGTRLTVV.